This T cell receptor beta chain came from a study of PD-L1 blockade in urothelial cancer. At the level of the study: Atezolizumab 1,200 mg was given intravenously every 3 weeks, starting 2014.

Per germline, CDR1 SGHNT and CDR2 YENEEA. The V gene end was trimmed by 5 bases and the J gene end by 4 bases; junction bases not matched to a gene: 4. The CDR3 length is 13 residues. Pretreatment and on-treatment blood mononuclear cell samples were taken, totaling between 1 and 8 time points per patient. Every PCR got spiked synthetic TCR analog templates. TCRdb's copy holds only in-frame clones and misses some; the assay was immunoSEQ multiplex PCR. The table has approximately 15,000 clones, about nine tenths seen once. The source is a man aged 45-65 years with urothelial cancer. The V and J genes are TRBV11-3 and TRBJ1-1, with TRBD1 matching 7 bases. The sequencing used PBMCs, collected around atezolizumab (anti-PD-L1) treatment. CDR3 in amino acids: CASSTYRGTEAFF. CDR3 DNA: TGTGCCAGCAGCACTTACAGGGGCACTGAAGCTTTCTTT.